The clone carrying this T cell receptor beta chain was observed a single time. Its antigen is undetermined. The V gene lost 8 bases and the J gene lost 3 bases, with 17 bases spanning the gap. The CDR3 is 15 residues long. Per the germline V gene, CDR1 is MNHNY and CDR2 is SVGAGI (reference sequence). This entry comes from a study of neoadjuvant nivolumab and ipilimumab in lung cancer. Study conclusions and caveats: Resected-tumor TCR richness correlated positively with pretherapy blood richness. Pathologic regression was not significantly tied to TCR clonality.

Sequencing used immunoSEQ multiplex PCR; TCRdb keeps in-frame clones, though not all of them. The sample records 20,000 to 25,000 clones, more than 70% being singletons. The genes are TRBV6-6 and TRBJ2-4, with TRBD2 as a possible D gene (6 bases). The input for sequencing was peripheral blood, taken before neoadjuvant nivolumab, alone or with ipilimumab. The origin of this receptor is an adult with non-small cell lung cancer. CDR3 loop: CASSGVQVGKNIQYF. The CDR3 DNA reads TGTGCCAGCTCGGGGGTCCAGGTTGGCAAAAACATTCAGTACTTC.